This T cell receptor (beta chain) was identified in a study of cytomegalovirus exposure and HLA in healthy donors. A note on this clone: Its antigen remains unknown.

Study outcomes and limitations: Among the CMV-associated chains, a few were confirmed in vitro as specific for CMV antigens. Generally TCR sequences proved uncommon, though certain public TCRs appeared in numerous donors. Some TCR beta chains (roughly 160 of them) were listed as cytomegalovirus-associated.

From germline, CDR1 is MGHRA and CDR2 YSYEKL. This CDR3 comprises 15 residues. The V gene lost 2 bases and the J gene lost 4 bases, with 12 bases spanning the gap. The table came from immunoSEQ multiplex PCR; TCRdb's copy has only in-frame clones and leaves some out. The sample lists more than 100,000 clones; roughly 90% were seen once. The V call is TRBV4-1, the J call TRBJ2-1; tentative D call: TRBD1 (6 bases). Sequencing was done on a sample of PBMCs. This receptor was obtained from a man in his thirties or forties in good health and CMV-seronegative. In DNA form, the CDR3 reads TGCGCCAGCAGCCAACTAACGGGACAATACAATGAGCAGTTCTTC. As protein: CASSQLTGQYNEQFF.